This T cell receptor beta chain was identified in a study of response to subunit inactivated influenza vaccine. TCRdb fed the RT-PCR reads into MiXCR, producing one record per CDR3 protein. This table has about 620,000 distinct CDR3 sequences, about 10% appearing once. The CDR3 contains 14 residues. V shed 4 bases and J shed 0 bases, with 13 bases lying between them. Germline V CDR1 and CDR2: DFQATT, SNEGSKA (reference sequence). The same data also contributed to another study, on T cells expressing NK-cell markers. That source reports: Beta-chain TCR cDNA was generated via 5'RACE template switching with UMIs. Obtained from sorted CD3+CD56+NKG2C+, CD3+CD56+NKG2C- and CD3+CD56-NKG2C+ T cells were the TCR beta repertoires. HCMV seropositivity marked most of the eight sequenced donors; one was seronegative. Where several donors were concerned, these clonotypes also led the CD3+CD56-NKG2C+ fraction.

This chain uses TRBV20-1 with TRBJ2-7, with a tentative D call TRBD2 (6 bases). Specimen: PBMCs from blood, collected on the day of vaccination. This TCR derives from a middle-aged man who received an inactivated influenza vaccine. Here the CDR3 reads CSATRDLSSYEQYF. CDR3 in DNA: TGCAGTGCTACCCGGGACTTGAGCTCCTACGAGCAGTACTTC.